The sample holds one count of the clone carrying this T cell receptor beta chain. Its specificity is not known. This sample is part of a study of blood T cells in healthy people across ages. Broader study findings: TCR beta diversity tracked closely with naive T cell percentage. Both higher diversity and more naive CD4+ cells marked long-lived donors when set against aged donors.

CDR1 and CDR2 from the germline V gene are MNHEY and SVGAGI. The J segment lost 2 bases and the V segment lost 0 bases, leaving 17 bases of the junction unmatched. The CDR3 is 21 residues long. Caucasian, healthy and from Russia, the donors were aged between about 6 and 90. Primed by a sample-barcoded 5' primer and a J-beta primer mix, a second PCR proceeded for about 7 to 11 cycles. Using its own MiXCR run on the 5' RACE reads, TCRdb lists one record per CDR3 protein. In the table there are roughly 830,000 distinct CDR3 sequences, around 62% of which are singletons. Sequencing was carried out using blood. The TCR was taken from a man aged 30-40 years in good health. The V call is TRBV6-5, the J call TRBJ2-7; 12 nucleotides align to TRBD1. Here the CDR3 reads CASSYSRPGQGARYSTYEQYF. In DNA, the CDR3 is TGTGCCAGCAGTTACTCAAGACCGGGACAGGGGGCTCGATATTCCACCTACGAGCAGTACTTC.